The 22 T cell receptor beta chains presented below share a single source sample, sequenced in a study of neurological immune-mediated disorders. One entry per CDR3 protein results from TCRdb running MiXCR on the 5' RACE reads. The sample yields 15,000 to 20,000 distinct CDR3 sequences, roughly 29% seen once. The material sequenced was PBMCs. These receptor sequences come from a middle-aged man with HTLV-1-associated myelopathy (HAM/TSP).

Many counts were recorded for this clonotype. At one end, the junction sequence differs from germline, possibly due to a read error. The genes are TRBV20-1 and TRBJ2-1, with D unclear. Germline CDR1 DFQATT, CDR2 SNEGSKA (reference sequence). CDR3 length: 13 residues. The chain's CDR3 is CSARAPINNEQFF. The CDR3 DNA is TGCAGTGCGAGAGCCCCAATTAATAATGAGCAGTTCTTC.

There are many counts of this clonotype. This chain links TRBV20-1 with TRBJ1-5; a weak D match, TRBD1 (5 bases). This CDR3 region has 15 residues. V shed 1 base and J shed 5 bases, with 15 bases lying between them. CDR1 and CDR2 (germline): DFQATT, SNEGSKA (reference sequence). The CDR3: CSARVADGGYQPQHF. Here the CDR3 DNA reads TGCAGTGCTAGAGTGGCGGATGGGGGGTATCAGCCCCAGCATTTT.

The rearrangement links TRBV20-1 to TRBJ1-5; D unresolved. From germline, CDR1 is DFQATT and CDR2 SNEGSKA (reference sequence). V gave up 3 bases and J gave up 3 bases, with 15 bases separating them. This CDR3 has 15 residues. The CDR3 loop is CSASKGMGVNQPQHF. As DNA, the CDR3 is TGCAGTGCTAGTAAAGGTATGGGAGTCAATCAGCCCCAGCATTTT.

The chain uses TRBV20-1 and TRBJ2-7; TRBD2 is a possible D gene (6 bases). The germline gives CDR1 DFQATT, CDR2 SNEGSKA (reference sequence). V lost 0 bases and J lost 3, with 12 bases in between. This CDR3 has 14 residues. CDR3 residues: CSARDQRGNYEQYF. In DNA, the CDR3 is TGCAGTGCTAGAGATCAACGGGGGAACTACGAGCAGTACTTC.

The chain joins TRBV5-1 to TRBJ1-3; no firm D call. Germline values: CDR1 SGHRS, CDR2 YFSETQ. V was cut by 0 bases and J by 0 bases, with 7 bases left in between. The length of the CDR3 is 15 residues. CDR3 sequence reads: CASSLEGFSGNTIYF. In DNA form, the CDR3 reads TGCGCCAGCAGCTTGGAAGGATTCTCTGGAAACACCATATATTTT.

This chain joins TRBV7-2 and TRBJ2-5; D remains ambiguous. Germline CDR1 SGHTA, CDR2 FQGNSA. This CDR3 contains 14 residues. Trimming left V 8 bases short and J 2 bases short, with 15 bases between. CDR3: CASATYPLQETQYF. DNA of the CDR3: TGTGCCAGCGCCACCTATCCTCTTCAAGAGACCCAGTACTTC.

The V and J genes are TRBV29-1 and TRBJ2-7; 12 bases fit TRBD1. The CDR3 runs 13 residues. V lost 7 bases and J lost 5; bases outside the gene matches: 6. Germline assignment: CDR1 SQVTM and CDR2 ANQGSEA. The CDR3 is CSAGGTGGHEQYF. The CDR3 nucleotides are TGCAGCGCCGGTGGGACAGGGGGCCACGAGCAGTACTTC.

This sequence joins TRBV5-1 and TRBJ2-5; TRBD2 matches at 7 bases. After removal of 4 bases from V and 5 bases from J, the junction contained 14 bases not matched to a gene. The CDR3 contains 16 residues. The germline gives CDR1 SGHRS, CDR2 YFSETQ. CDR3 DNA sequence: TGCGCCAGCAGCCTCTCTGGGGGGGTTGCTGAGGAGACCCAGTACTTC. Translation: CASSLSGGVAEETQYF.

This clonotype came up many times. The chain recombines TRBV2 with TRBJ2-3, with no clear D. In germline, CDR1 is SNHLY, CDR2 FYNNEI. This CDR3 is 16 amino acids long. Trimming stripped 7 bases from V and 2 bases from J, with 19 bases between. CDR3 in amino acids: CASNRPSDHATDTQYF. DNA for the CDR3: TGTGCCAGCAACAGACCCTCGGACCACGCCACAGATACGCAGTATTTT.

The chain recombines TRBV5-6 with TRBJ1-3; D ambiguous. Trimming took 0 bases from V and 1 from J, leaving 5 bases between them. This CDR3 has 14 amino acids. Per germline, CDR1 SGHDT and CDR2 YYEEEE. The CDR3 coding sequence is TGTGCCAGCAGCTTGGAGACTTCTGGAAACACCATATATTTT. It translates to CASSLETSGNTIYF.

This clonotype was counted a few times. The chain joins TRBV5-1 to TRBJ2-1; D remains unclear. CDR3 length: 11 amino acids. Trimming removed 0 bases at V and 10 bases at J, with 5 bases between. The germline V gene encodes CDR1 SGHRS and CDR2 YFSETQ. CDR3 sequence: CASSLAGEQFF. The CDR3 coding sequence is TGCGCCAGCAGCTTGGCAGGCGAGCAGTTCTTC.

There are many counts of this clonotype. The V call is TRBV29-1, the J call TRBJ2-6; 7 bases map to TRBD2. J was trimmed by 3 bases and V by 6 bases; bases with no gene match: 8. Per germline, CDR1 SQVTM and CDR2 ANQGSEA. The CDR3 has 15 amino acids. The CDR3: CSVGRASGGANVLTF. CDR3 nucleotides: TGCAGCGTGGGGAGGGCCTCAGGTGGGGCCAACGTCCTGACTTTC.

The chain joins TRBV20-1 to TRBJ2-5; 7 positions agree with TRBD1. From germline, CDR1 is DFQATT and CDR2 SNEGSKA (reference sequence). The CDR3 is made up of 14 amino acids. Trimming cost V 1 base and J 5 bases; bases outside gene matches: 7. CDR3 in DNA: TGCAGTGCTAGAGGTGACCGACAGGGTGAGACCCAGTACTTC. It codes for CSARGDRQGETQYF.

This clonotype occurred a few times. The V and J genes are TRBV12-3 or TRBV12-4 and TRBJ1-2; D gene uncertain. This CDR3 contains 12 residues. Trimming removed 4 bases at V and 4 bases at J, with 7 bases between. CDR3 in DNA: TGTGCCAGCAGTTCGGGCGGCTATGGCTACACCTTC. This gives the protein CASSSGGYGYTF.

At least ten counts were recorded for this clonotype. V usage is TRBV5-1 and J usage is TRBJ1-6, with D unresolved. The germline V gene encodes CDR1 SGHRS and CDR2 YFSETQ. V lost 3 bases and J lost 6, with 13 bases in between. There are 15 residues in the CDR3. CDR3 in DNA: TGCGCCAGCAGCTCGACGTTCGCGAGTAATTCACCCCTCCACTTT. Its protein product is CASSSTFASNSPLHF. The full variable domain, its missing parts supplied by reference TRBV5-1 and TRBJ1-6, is KAGVTQTPRYLIKTRGQQVTLSCSPISGHRSVSWYQQTPGQGLQFLFEYFSETQRNKGNFPGRFSGRQFSNSRSEMNVSTLELGDSALYLCASSSTFASNSPLHFGNGTRLTVT.

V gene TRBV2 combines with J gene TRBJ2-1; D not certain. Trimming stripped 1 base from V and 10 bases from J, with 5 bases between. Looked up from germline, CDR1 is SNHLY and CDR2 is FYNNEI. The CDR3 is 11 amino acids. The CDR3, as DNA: TGTGCCAGCAGTGAAGTCACCGAGCAGTTCTTC. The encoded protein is CASSEVTEQFF.

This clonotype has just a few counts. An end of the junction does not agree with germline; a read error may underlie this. As DNA, the CDR3 is TGTACCAGCAGCCTCACTCGACAGGGAGGCAAGCAGTACTTC. Its protein is CTSSLTRQGGKQYF. The V and J genes are TRBV7-3 and TRBJ2-7; perhaps TRBD1 as D (7 bases). CDR3 size: 14 residues. Germline lookup yields CDR1 SGHTA and CDR2 FQGTGA.

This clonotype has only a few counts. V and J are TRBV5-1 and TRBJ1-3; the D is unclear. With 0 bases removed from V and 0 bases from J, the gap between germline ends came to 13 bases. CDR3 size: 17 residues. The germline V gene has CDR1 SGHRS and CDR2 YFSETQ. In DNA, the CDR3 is TGCGCCAGCAGCTTGGACCCGGGCTTCGGCTCTGGAAACACCATATATTTT. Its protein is CASSLDPGFGSGNTIYF.

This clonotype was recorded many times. CDR3 protein: CASSIGSRYEQYF. The CDR3 nucleotides are TGTGCCAGCAGTATAGGGTCCCGCTACGAGCAGTACTTC. This chain connects TRBV6-6 to TRBJ2-7, with D hard to call. Germline assignment: CDR1 MNHNY and CDR2 SVGAGI (reference sequence). V lost 5 bases and J lost 3, with 11 bases in between. This CDR3 has 13 residues.

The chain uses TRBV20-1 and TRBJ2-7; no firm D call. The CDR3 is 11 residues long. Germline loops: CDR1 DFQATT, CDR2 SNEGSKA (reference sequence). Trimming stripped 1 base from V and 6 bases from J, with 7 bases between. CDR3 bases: TGCAGTGCTAGAGCTAGAGGCGAGCAGTACTTC. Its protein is CSARARGEQYF.

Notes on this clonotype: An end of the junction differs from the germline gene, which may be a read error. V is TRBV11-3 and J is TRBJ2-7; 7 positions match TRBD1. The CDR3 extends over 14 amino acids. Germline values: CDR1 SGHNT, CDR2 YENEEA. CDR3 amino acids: CASSFSQGSYEQYF. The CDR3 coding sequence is TGCGCCAGCAGCTTCTCACAGGGGAGCTACGAGCAGTACTTC.

CDR3 in amino acids: CASSPLREEQFF. The CDR3 DNA is TGTGCCAGCTCACCTCTCCGGGAGGAGCAGTTCTTC. This chain connects TRBV18 to TRBJ2-1, with a weak D call TRBD2 (6 bases). Trimming stripped 3 bases from V and 10 bases from J, with 10 bases between. CDR1 and CDR2 (germline): KGHSH, LQKENI. CDR3 length equals 12 residues.